This is a list of T cell receptor beta chains from one sample in a study of blood T cell repertoires in COVID-19. Profiled with immunoSEQ multiplex PCR; TCRdb holds only in-frame clones, not every one. The sample has approximately 170,000 clones; around 84% are singletons. The specimen sequenced was PBMCs or T cells enriched from blood (not recorded which). These receptors were collected from a woman between 50 and 59 years old who had recovered from COVID-19. CDR3s include the opening cysteine and the closing phenylalanine or tryptophan. Each record gives: CDR3 protein, CDR3 DNA, J gene, clone size, D gene, V gene. D genes are given only for firm matches. Rows may omit the clone size; those that give it use once, few, many or a size class.

CDR3aa: CASSLTLNQPQHF
CDR3nt: TGTGCCAGCAGTTTGACACTCAATCAGCCCCAGCATTTT
j_gene: TRBJ1-5
abundance: -
d_gene: -
v_gene: TRBV2

CDR3aa: CASSLNILAGAVEQFF
CDR3nt: TGCGCCAGCAGCTTGAACATTCTAGCGGGAGCAGTTGAGCAGTTCTTC
j_gene: TRBJ2-1
abundance: -
d_gene: TRBD2
v_gene: TRBV5-1

CDR3aa: CASSSDPGNQPQHF
CDR3nt: TGTGCCAGCAGCTCGGACCCGGGGAATCAGCCCCAGCATTTT
j_gene: TRBJ1-5
abundance: few
d_gene: -
v_gene: TRBV7-2

CDR3aa: CASSSDSYEQYF
CDR3nt: TGTGCCAGCAGCTCGGACAGCTACGAGCAGTACTTC
j_gene: TRBJ2-7
abundance: -
d_gene: -
v_gene: TRBV5-6

CDR3aa: CASRDSTEAFF
CDR3nt: TGTGCCAGCAGGGACTCTACTGAAGCTTTCTTT
j_gene: TRBJ1-1
abundance: -
d_gene: -
v_gene: TRBV6-5

CDR3aa: CASSQPSATAQFF
CDR3nt: TGTGCCAGCAGCCAGCCTAGCGCAACGGCGCAGTTCTTC
j_gene: TRBJ2-1
abundance: -
d_gene: -
v_gene: TRBV3-1/TRBV3-2

CDR3aa: CAISATGVNTEAFF
CDR3nt: TGTGCCATCAGCGCTACAGGGGTGAACACTGAAGCTTTCTTT
j_gene: TRBJ1-1
abundance: -
d_gene: TRBD1
v_gene: TRBV10-3

CDR3aa: CASSLLGLNNEQFF
CDR3nt: TGTGCCAGCAGCTTATTAGGACTTAACAATGAGCAGTTCTTC
j_gene: TRBJ2-1
abundance: -
d_gene: -
v_gene: TRBV7-3

CDR3aa: CASSRAINEKLFF
CDR3nt: TGTGCCAGCTCAAGAGCTATTAATGAAAAACTGTTTTTT
j_gene: TRBJ1-4
abundance: -
d_gene: -
v_gene: TRBV9

CDR3aa: CASRTLRGVLNTIYF
CDR3nt: TGTGCCAGCAGGACTCTTAGGGGCGTCCTGAACACCATATATTTT
j_gene: TRBJ1-3
abundance: -
d_gene: -
v_gene: TRBV28

CDR3aa: CAISPDSFEAFF
CDR3nt: TGTGCCATCAGTCCCGACAGCTTTGAAGCTTTCTTT
j_gene: TRBJ1-1
abundance: -
d_gene: -
v_gene: TRBV10-3

CDR3aa: CASRRDKTYEQYF
CDR3nt: TGTGCCAGCAGACGGGACAAAACCTACGAGCAGTACTTC
j_gene: TRBJ2-7
abundance: -
d_gene: -
v_gene: TRBV6-5

CDR3aa: CASSLVSTTGVGKLFF
CDR3nt: TGTGCCAGCAGCTTAGTATCAACAACAGGGGTGGGAAAACTGTTTTTT
j_gene: TRBJ1-4
abundance: -
d_gene: TRBD1
v_gene: TRBV7-2

CDR3aa: CASRSESFRNTIYF
CDR3nt: TGTGCCAGCAGGTCTGAGAGCTTCAGAAACACCATATATTTT
j_gene: TRBJ1-3
abundance: -
d_gene: -
v_gene: TRBV28

CDR3aa: CASSLLRNTGELFF
CDR3nt: TGTGCCAGCAGCTTACTGAGGAACACCGGGGAGCTGTTTTTT
j_gene: TRBJ2-2
abundance: -
d_gene: -
v_gene: TRBV7-2

CDR3aa: CASSLRHSSSGNTIYF
CDR3nt: TGTGCCAGTAGTCTCCGACACTCGAGCTCTGGAAACACCATATATTTT
j_gene: TRBJ1-3
abundance: -
d_gene: -
v_gene: TRBV19

CDR3aa: CASSKGPGYTF
CDR3nt: TGTGCCAGCAGCAAAGGGCCTGGCTACACCTTC
j_gene: TRBJ1-2
abundance: few
d_gene: -
v_gene: TRBV14

CDR3aa: CASSRGSSGITYEQYF
CDR3nt: TGTGCCAGTAGTAGGGGCTCTAGCGGGATCACCTACGAGCAGTACTTC
j_gene: TRBJ2-7
abundance: -
d_gene: TRBD2
v_gene: TRBV19

CDR3aa: CATSDPTSGRRNEQFF
CDR3nt: TGTGCCACCAGTGATCCGACTAGCGGGAGACGGAATGAGCAGTTCTTC
j_gene: TRBJ2-1
abundance: -
d_gene: TRBD2
v_gene: TRBV24-1

CDR3aa: CATLSRGQGYYGYTF
CDR3nt: TGTGCCACCCTCTCCCGGGGACAGGGGTACTATGGCTACACCTTC
j_gene: TRBJ1-2
abundance: once
d_gene: TRBD1
v_gene: TRBV19

CDR3aa: CASSASGSYYEQYF
CDR3nt: TGTGCCAGCAGCGCTAGCGGGAGTTATTACGAGCAGTACTTC
j_gene: TRBJ2-7
abundance: -
d_gene: TRBD2
v_gene: TRBV25-1

CDR3aa: CASSTGKGGYTF
CDR3nt: TGTGCCAGCAGTACAGGGAAAGGCGGCTACACCTTC
j_gene: TRBJ1-2
abundance: few
d_gene: -
v_gene: TRBV12-3/TRBV12-4

CDR3aa: CASSLPQGDGYTF
CDR3nt: TGTGCCAGCAGTTTGCCGCAGGGGGATGGCTACACCTTC
j_gene: TRBJ1-2
abundance: -
d_gene: TRBD1
v_gene: TRBV28

CDR3aa: CASSYNRVTEAFF
CDR3nt: TGTGCCAGCAGTTACAACAGGGTAACTGAAGCTTTCTTT
j_gene: TRBJ1-1
abundance: -
d_gene: -
v_gene: TRBV27

CDR3aa: CASSSDRGITYEQYF
CDR3nt: TGTGCCAGCAGCTCCGACAGGGGTATCACCTACGAGCAGTACTTC
j_gene: TRBJ2-7
abundance: once
d_gene: TRBD1
v_gene: TRBV7-2

CDR3aa: CASSPRQGALSETQYF
CDR3nt: TGTGCCAGCAGCCCCCGACAGGGGGCTTTATCGGAGACCCAGTACTTC
j_gene: TRBJ2-5
abundance: few
d_gene: TRBD1
v_gene: TRBV7-9

CDR3aa: CASSGTGGYQPQHF
CDR3nt: TGTGCCAGTTCTGGGACAGGGGGATATCAGCCCCAGCATTTT
j_gene: TRBJ1-5
abundance: few
d_gene: TRBD1
v_gene: TRBV19